This T cell receptor beta chain was sequenced in a study of T-cell memory formation after mild COVID-19. Study details: Among the donors, TCR clusters were largely specific to each donor. Study observations and caveats: Proof of SARS-CoV-2 specificity was absent for the second-wave clones that crested on day 37.

This clonotype was seen at least ten times. Antigen specificity is unknown. Using its own MiXCR run on the 5' RACE reads, TCRdb lists one record per CDR3 protein. The data show under 200,000 distinct CDR3 sequences, with 13% seen just once and more than 3% held by the top ten. The CDR3 has 14 amino acids. V was clipped by 5 bases and J by 4 bases, with 14 bases between them. Germline-derived CDR1 and CDR2 are KGHSH and LQKENI. The J gene is TRBJ1-1, the V gene TRBV18; D unresolved. Sequenced material: PBMCs or a T cell subset sorted from them (not recorded which). The sequence derives from a man aged 18 to 29 who had mild COVID-19 (a few samples of this study predate the infection). Cell type and time point are not known. The CDR3 bases are TGTGCCAGCTCAGGCCTTGAGGGAGGCACTGAAGCTTTCTTT. It translates to CASSGLEGGTEAFF. The variable domain in full, completed from reference TRBV18 and TRBJ1-1, reads NAGVMQNPRHLVRRRGQEARLRCSPMKGHSHVYWYRQLPEEGLKFMVYLQKENIIDESGMPKERFSAEFPKEGPSILRIQQVVRGDSAAYFCASSGLEGGTEAFFGQGTRLTVV.